The 27 T cell receptor beta chains presented below share a single source sample, sequenced in a study of CD8 T cells in ankylosing spondylitis. TCRdb recomputed calls from the 5' RACE reads with MiXCR, one row per CDR3 protein. The sample consists of around 180,000 distinct CDR3 sequences, roughly 13% of them appearing once. Sequencing was performed on blood, either unsorted or a sorted T cell fraction (not recorded which). The receptors here all came from a female donor with ankylosing spondylitis or in good health (not recorded which).

This clonotype came up a few times. V usage is TRBV5-1 and J usage is TRBJ2-7; 14 positions agree with TRBD2. This CDR3 is 18 amino acids long. The germline CDR1 and CDR2 sequences are SGHRS and YFSETQ. V lost 4 bases, J lost 6 bases, and 15 bases stayed unmatched. The CDR3 sequence: CASSDGLAGGWNPLEQYF. DNA of the CDR3: TGCGCCAGCAGCGACGGACTAGCGGGAGGCTGGAACCCTCTCGAGCAGTACTTC.

The chain combines TRBV7-2 with TRBJ2-7; D not resolved. Germline V CDR1 and CDR2: SGHTA, FQGNSA. Trimming pared 5 bases from V and 2 bases from J, leaving 16 bases between. This CDR3 contains 15 residues. The CDR3 loop reads CASSLGTAVTYEQYF. The CDR3 DNA is TGTGCCAGCAGCCTGGGAACAGCCGTGACCTACGAGCAGTACTTC.

V is TRBV27 and J is TRBJ2-3; D possibly uses TRBD1 or TRBD2 (6 bases each). Trimming took off 5 bases at V and 3 bases at J, with 21 bases between the two ends. The CDR3 is 17 residues long. Germline loops: CDR1 MNHEY, CDR2 SMNVEV (reference sequence). CDR3 region: CASSPLTGAGRTDTQYF. CDR3 nucleotides: TGTGCCAGCAGTCCCCTAACGGGGGCGGGCAGGACAGATACGCAGTATTTT.

This clonotype came up many times. V is TRBV12-3 or TRBV12-4 and J is TRBJ1-6; D ambiguous. Between the trimmed V and J ends, which lost 6 bases and 9 bases, there was a span of 9 bases. This CDR3 spans 12 amino acids. The CDR3 nucleotides are TGTGCCAGCAGCCCTGGGGTTTCACCCCTCCACTTT. This gives the protein CASSPGVSPLHF.

The V gene is TRBV7-2, the J gene TRBJ1-2, with no clear D. CDR3 length equals 13 residues. Between the trimmed V and J ends, which lost 3 bases and 1 base, there was a span of 6 bases. Germline V CDR1 and CDR2: SGHTA, FQGNSA. Here the CDR3 DNA reads TGTGCCAGCAGCTTTGAGAATAACTATGGCTACACCTTC. This codes for CASSFENNYGYTF.

In its sample, this clonotype was seen many times. This chain connects TRBV7-9 to TRBJ1-3; D is unresolved. The CDR3 contains 15 residues. The germline V gene has CDR1 SEHNR and CDR2 FQNEAQ (reference sequence). Trimming removed 1 base at V and 0 bases at J, with 7 bases between. CDR3 residues: CASSLDSYSGNTIYF. The CDR3, as DNA: TGTGCCAGCAGCTTAGACAGCTACTCTGGAAACACCATATATTTT. Using reference TRBV7-9 and TRBJ1-3 for the parts outside the CDR3, the full variable domain is DTGVSQNPRHKITKRGQNVTFRCDPISEHNRLYWYRQTLGQGPEFLTYFQNEAQLEKSRLLSDRFSAERPKGSFSTLEIQRTEQGDSAMYLCASSLDSYSGNTIYFGEGSWLTVV.

This clonotype was seen repeatedly, ten times or more. CDR3 residues: CAISPATGLAGVGRTDTQYF. CDR3 coding DNA: TGTGCCATCAGCCCGGCTACGGGACTAGCGGGAGTAGGAAGGACAGATACGCAGTATTTT. The rearrangement links TRBV10-3 to TRBJ2-3; 14 bases line up with TRBD2. The CDR3 has 20 amino acids. The trim removed 6 bases at V and 3 bases at J, leaving 17 bases unmatched. Germline V gene data show CDR1 as ENHRY and CDR2 as SYGVKD.

The table lists this clonotype with many counts. V is TRBV7-2 and J is TRBJ1-1, with D perhaps matching TRBD1 (5 bases). V was pared by 1 base and J by 0 bases, with 12 bases between. Germline CDR1 is SGHTA and CDR2 is FQGNSA. The CDR3 covers 16 residues. In nucleotides, the CDR3 is TGTGCCAGCAGCTTAGTTGGGGGGACCCTGAACACTGAAGCTTTCTTT. Protein: CASSLVGGTLNTEAFF.

Only a few counts were recorded for this clonotype. The V call is TRBV5-1, the J call TRBJ2-1, with a weak D call TRBD2 (5 bases). V was pared by 5 bases and J by 4 bases, with 13 bases between. The germline V gene encodes CDR1 SGHRS and CDR2 YFSETQ. This CDR3 spans 14 amino acids. The CDR3 loop reads CASRGNGEYNEQFF. As DNA, the CDR3 is TGCGCCAGCAGGGGGAACGGGGAGTACAATGAGCAGTTCTTC.

V is TRBV7-2 and J is TRBJ2-1; TRBD2 aligns across 8 bases. V lost 6 bases and J lost 4; bases outside the gene matches: 8. This CDR3 has 15 residues. Looked up from germline, CDR1 is SGHTA and CDR2 is FQGNSA. The CDR3 spells CASRQTSGAYNEQFF. CDR3 sequence (DNA): TGTGCCAGCAGACAAACTAGCGGAGCATACAATGAGCAGTTCTTC. Filled out from reference TRBV7-2 and TRBJ2-1, the complete variable domain reads GAGVSQSPSNKVTEKGKDVELRCDPISGHTALYWYRQSLGQGLEFLIYFQGNSAPDKSGLPSDRFSAERTGGSVSTLTIQRTQQEDSAVYLCASRQTSGAYNEQFFGPGTRLTVL.

This clonotype has only a few counts. V usage is TRBV6-4 and J usage is TRBJ2-3; D may be TRBD2 (5 bases). V dropped 3 bases and J dropped 0 bases, with 7 bases sitting between them. The germline gives CDR1 MRHNA, CDR2 SNTAGT. This CDR3 is built from 14 residues. In DNA, the CDR3 is TGTGCCAGCAGTGAACGCGGGAGCACAGATACGCAGTATTTT. Translated: CASSERGSTDTQYF.

The chain joins TRBV5-1 to TRBJ2-1; D remains ambiguous. From germline, CDR1 is SGHRS and CDR2 YFSETQ. The V and J ends lost 4 bases and 5 bases respectively, with 16 bases between them. The CDR3 runs 15 residues. The CDR3 here is CASSLPVAVHNEQFF. The CDR3, as DNA: TGCGCCAGCAGCCTCCCGGTGGCAGTACACAATGAGCAGTTCTTC.

To note about this clonotype: A read error may produce the germline difference seen at one junction end. CDR3 sequence reads: CTSSQDPLTSGAYNEQFF. The DNA of the CDR3 is TGCACCAGCAGCCAAGATCCCCTTACTAGTGGCGCCTACAATGAGCAGTTCTTC. The chain links TRBV4-1 to TRBJ2-1, with D perhaps matching TRBD2 (5 bases). CDR1 and CDR2 (germline): MGHRA, YSYEKL. This CDR3 is 18 amino acids long.

The sample holds a few counts of this clonotype. V gene TRBV9 combines with J gene TRBJ2-1; TRBD1 matches at 10 bases. Germline V gene data show CDR1 as SGDLS and CDR2 as YYNGEE. V lost 4 bases, J lost 5 bases, and 3 bases stayed unmatched. CDR3 length: 14 residues. CDR3 sequence (DNA): TGTGCCAGCAGCCCCGGACAGGGGGACAATGAGCAGTTCTTC. Residues: CASSPGQGDNEQFF.

This chain joins TRBV24-1 and TRBJ2-1; 11 bases match TRBD2. Per the germline V gene, CDR1 is KGHDR and CDR2 is SFDVKD. Trimming at V came to 5 bases and at J to 3 bases, leaving 5 bases not matched to a gene. CDR3 length: 16 residues. CDR3 sequence (DNA): TGTGCCACCAGTGTGTTAGCGGGAGGGTACTACAATGAGCAGTTCTTC. This codes for CATSVLAGGYYNEQFF.

This clonotype was found a few times. The chain couples TRBV20-1 to TRBJ2-5; D may be TRBD1 (5 bases). Germline V lookup: CDR1 DFQATT, CDR2 SNEGSKA (reference sequence). The CDR3 has 15 residues. Trimming left V 2 bases short and J 3 bases short, with 16 bases between. In DNA form, the CDR3 reads TGCAGTGCTAGATTGTGGGCAGGGTGGGAAGAGACCCAGTACTTC. It specifies CSARLWAGWEETQYF.

The V call is TRBV19, the J call TRBJ1-2, with a weak D call TRBD1 (5 bases). V shed 10 bases and J shed 6 bases, with 24 bases lying between them. This CDR3 comprises 15 residues. Germline V gene data show CDR1 as LNHDA and CDR2 as SQIVND (reference sequence). CDR3 bases: TGTGCCATCCCGAGACAGTCACAGAATCCTAATGGCTACACCTTC. Protein product: CAIPRQSQNPNGYTF.

Of note for this clonotype: This could be a read error, since a much larger clone is one nucleotide away. This chain links TRBV11-3 with TRBJ2-1, with D possibly being TRBD2 (7 bases). Between the trimmed V and J ends, which lost 6 bases and 6 bases, there was a span of 21 bases. The length of the CDR3 is 16 residues. Per germline, CDR1 SGHNT and CDR2 YENEEA. The CDR3 protein is CASSQGREDWGNEQFF. In DNA, the CDR3 is TGTGCCAGCAGTCAGGGGAGGGAGGACTGGGGCAATGAGCAGTTCTTC.

The gene calls are TRBV30 and TRBJ2-7, with 7 bases aligning to TRBD2. V gave up 1 base and J gave up 11 bases; unmatched junction bases: 8. Looked up from germline, CDR1 is GTSNPN and CDR2 is SVGIG (reference sequence). The CDR3 extends over 12 amino acids. CDR3 protein: CAWSAIVGGKYF. DNA of the CDR3: TGTGCCTGGAGTGCCATAGTGGGAGGGAAGTACTTC.

There are many counts of this clonotype. This rearrangement joins TRBV20-1 to TRBJ2-2, with D hard to call. The germline V and J ends were trimmed by 6 bases and 1 base, with 12 bases remaining between them. Germline V gene sequence: CDR1 DFQATT, CDR2 SNEGSKA (reference sequence). The CDR3 covers 14 residues. The CDR3, as DNA: TGCAGTGCCCCAGAAGACTGGAACACCGGGGAGCTGTTTTTT. Protein sequence: CSAPEDWNTGELFF.

This clonotype was detected only a few times. This chain uses TRBV5-1 with TRBJ2-5, with 8 bases aligning to TRBD1. The CDR3 is made up of 16 amino acids. The V gene's germline CDR1 is SGHRS and CDR2 YFSETQ. The trim removed 4 bases at V and 6 bases at J, leaving 14 bases unmatched. Written as DNA, the CDR3 is TGCGCCAGCAGCATGCCGGACAGGGCCCTGGGAAAGACCCAGTACTTC. It is translated as CASSMPDRALGKTQYF. Looking up the rest from reference TRBV5-1 and TRBJ2-5 gives the full variable domain: KAGVTQTPRYLIKTRGQQVTLSCSPISGHRSVSWYQQTPGQGLQFLFEYFSETQRNKGNFPGRFSGRQFSNSRSEMNVSTLELGDSALYLCASSMPDRALGKTQYFGPGTRLLVL.

This rearrangement joins TRBV30 to TRBJ1-1; D uncertain. The ends were cut back, 0 bases at V and 0 bases at J, with 5 bases in the middle. Germline V gene data show CDR1 as GTSNPN and CDR2 as SVGIG (reference sequence). The CDR3 runs to 13 residues. CDR3 residues: CAWSVNLNTEAFF. The CDR3 nucleotides are TGTGCCTGGAGTGTAAACTTGAACACTGAAGCTTTCTTT.

This clonotype has at least ten counts. This chain links TRBV11-2 with TRBJ2-1, with D perhaps matching TRBD2 (5 bases). This CDR3 is built from 12 residues. Trimming cost V 5 bases and J 7 bases, with 9 bases left between them. Germline CDR1 is SGHAT and CDR2 is FQNNGV. The CDR3 coding sequence is TGTGCCAGCAGCCTCCCGGGGAATGAGCAGTTCTTC. Translation gives CASSLPGNEQFF.

The V gene is TRBV6-1, the J gene TRBJ1-5; D perhaps matches TRBD1 (6 bases). The germline CDR1 and CDR2 sequences are MNHNS and SASEGT. This CDR3 spans 17 amino acids. V was shortened by 6 bases and J by 2 bases, with 20 bases between the two germline ends. The CDR3 is CASSPSGGLAGNQPQHF. CDR3 DNA: TGTGCCAGCAGCCCCTCGGGGGGGCTCGCGGGCAATCAGCCCCAGCATTTT.

This clonotype came up a few times. The rearrangement uses TRBV3-1 and TRBJ2-2; possibly TRBD1 or TRBD2 for D (6 bases each). Germline CDR1 reads LGHDT; CDR2 reads YNNKEL (reference sequence). V was trimmed by 0 bases and J by 5 bases, leaving 19 bases between them. The CDR3 runs to 18 residues. CDR3 sequence (DNA): TGTGCCAGCAGCCAAGATTATCCTGGGGGGCGCAGAACCGGGGAGCTGTTTTTT. Its translation: CASSQDYPGGRRTGELFF.

A single count supports this clonotype. The rearrangement joins TRBV7-6 to TRBJ2-7, with 8 bases lining up with TRBD2. J lost 6 bases, V lost 2 bases, and 6 bases had no gene match. Germline CDR1 SGHVS, CDR2 FNYEAQ. The CDR3 spans 14 residues. The CDR3: CASSLFSGSPEQYF. The CDR3 nucleotides read TGTGCCAGCAGCTTATTCAGCGGGAGTCCCGAGCAGTACTTC.

This clonotype was detected ten times or more. The chain links TRBV5-1 to TRBJ2-2; the D gene is possibly TRBD1 (5 bases). This CDR3 comprises 16 residues. V was trimmed by 4 bases and J by 1 base, leaving 14 bases between them. CDR1 SGHRS and CDR2 YFSETQ come from the germline V gene. CDR3 coding DNA: TGCGCCAGCAGCCTACGACAGATCGAGAACACCGGGGAGCTGTTTTTT. Residues: CASSLRQIENTGELFF. Supplemented by reference TRBV5-1 and TRBJ2-2, the full variable domain reads KAGVTQTPRYLIKTRGQQVTLSCSPISGHRSVSWYQQTPGQGLQFLFEYFSETQRNKGNFPGRFSGRQFSNSRSEMNVSTLELGDSALYLCASSLRQIENTGELFFGEGSRLTVL.